A single TCR beta chain is shown here with its context. This sample stems from a study of shared clonotypes between healthy human individuals. Naive CD8 cells were CD45RO-negative, positively selected for CCR7, excluding terminally differentiated effector memory CD45RA+ cells. TCRdb's copy holds only in-frame clones and misses some; the assay was immunoSEQ multiplex PCR. The sample contains about 680,000 clones, roughly 94% of which appear only once. Looked up from germline, CDR1 is SQVTM and CDR2 is ANQGSEA. The CDR3 loop spans 14 amino acids. Trimming took 4 bases from V and 1 from J, leaving 13 bases between them.

Specimen: naive CD8+ T cells sorted from blood. This TCR was sampled from a man aged 25 to 45 in good health. The rearrangement uses TRBV29-1 and TRBJ1-1, with D perhaps TRBD1 (6 bases). The CDR3 sequence is CSVAAGGRNTEAFF. The CDR3, as DNA: TGCAGCGTTGCGGCGGGGGGCAGGAACACTGAAGCTTTCTTT. The variable domain in full, with the rest retrieved from reference TRBV29-1 and TRBJ1-1, is SAVISQKPSRDICQRGTSLTIQCQVDSQVTMMFWYRQQPGQSLTLIATANQGSEATYESGFVIDKFPISRPNLTFSTLTVSNMSPEDSSIYLCSVAAGGRNTEAFFGQGTRLTVV.